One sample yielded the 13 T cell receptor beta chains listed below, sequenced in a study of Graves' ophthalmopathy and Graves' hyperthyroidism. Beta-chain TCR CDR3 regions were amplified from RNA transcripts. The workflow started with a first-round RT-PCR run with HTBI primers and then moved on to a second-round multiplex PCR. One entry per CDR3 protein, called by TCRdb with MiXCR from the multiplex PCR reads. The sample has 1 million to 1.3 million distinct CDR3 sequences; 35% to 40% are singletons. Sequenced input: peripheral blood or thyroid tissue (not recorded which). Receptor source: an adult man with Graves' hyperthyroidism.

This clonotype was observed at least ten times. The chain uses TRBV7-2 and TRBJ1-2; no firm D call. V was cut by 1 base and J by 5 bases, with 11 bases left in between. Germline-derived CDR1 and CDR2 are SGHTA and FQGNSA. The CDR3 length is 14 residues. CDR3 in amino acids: CASSLDSLRYGYTF. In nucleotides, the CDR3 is TGTGCCAGCAGCTTAGACAGCCTTCGATATGGCTACACCTTC.

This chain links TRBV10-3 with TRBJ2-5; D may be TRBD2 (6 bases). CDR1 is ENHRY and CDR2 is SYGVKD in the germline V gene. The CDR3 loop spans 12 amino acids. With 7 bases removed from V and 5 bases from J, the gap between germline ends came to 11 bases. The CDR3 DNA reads TGTGCCATCACCACTAGCTCTGAGACCCAGTACTTC. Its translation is CAITTSSETQYF.

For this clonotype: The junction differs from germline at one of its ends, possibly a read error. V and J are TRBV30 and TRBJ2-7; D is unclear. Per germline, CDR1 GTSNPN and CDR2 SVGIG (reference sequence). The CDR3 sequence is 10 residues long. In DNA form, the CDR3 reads TGTGCCTGGAGTGGGGTCGAGCATTACTTC. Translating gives CAWSGVEHYF.

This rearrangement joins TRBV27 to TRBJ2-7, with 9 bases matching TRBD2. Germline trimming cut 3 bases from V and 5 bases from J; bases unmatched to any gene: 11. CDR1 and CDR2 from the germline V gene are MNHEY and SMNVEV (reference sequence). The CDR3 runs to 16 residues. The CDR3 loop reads CASSFLSAGGPDEQYF. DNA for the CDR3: TGTGCCAGCAGTTTTTTATCGGCGGGAGGGCCTGACGAGCAGTACTTC.

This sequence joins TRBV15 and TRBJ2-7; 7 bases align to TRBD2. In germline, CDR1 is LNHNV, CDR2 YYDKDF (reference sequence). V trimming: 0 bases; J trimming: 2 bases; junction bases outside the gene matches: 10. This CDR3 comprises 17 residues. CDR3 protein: CATSREMGGSGPYEQYF. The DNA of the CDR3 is TGTGCCACCAGCAGAGAGATGGGCGGGAGCGGCCCCTACGAGCAGTACTTC.

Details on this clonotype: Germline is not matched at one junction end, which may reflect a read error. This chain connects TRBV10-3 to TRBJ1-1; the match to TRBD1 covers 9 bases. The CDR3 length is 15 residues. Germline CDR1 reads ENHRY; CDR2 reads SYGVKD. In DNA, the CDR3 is TGTGCCAGCAGTTACTCCTGGACAGGGGCAACTGAAGCTTTCTTT. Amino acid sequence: CASSYSWTGATEAFF.

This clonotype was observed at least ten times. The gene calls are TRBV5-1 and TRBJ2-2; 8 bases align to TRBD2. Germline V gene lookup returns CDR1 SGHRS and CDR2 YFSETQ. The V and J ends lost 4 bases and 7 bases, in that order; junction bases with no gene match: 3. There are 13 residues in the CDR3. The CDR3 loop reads CASSPREGGELFF. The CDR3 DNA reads TGCGCCAGCAGCCCCCGGGAGGGCGGGGAGCTGTTTTTT.

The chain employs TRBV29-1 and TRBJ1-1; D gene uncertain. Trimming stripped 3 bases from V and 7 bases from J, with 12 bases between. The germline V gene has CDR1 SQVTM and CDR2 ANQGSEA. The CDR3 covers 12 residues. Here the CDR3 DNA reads TGCAGCGTTGATAAATTTCGGAATGAAGCTTTCTTT. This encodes CSVDKFRNEAFF. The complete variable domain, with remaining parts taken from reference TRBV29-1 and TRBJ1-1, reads SAVISQKPSRDICQRGTSLTIQCQVDSQVTMMFWYRQQPGQSLTLIATANQGSEATYESGFVIDKFPISRPNLTFSTLTVSNMSPEDSSIYLCSVDKFRNEAFFGQGTRLTVV.

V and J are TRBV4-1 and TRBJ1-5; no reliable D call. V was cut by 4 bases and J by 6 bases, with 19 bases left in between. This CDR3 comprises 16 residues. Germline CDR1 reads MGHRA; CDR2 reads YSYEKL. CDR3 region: CASSPRVTEVGQPQHF. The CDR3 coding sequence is TGCGCCAGCAGCCCAAGAGTAACAGAGGTCGGTCAGCCCCAGCATTTT.

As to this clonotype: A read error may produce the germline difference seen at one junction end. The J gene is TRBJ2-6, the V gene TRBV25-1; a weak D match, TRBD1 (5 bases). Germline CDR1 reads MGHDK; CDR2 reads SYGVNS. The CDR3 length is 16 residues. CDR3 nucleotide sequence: TGTGCCAGCACAGGGCTCACTCTCTCTGGGGCTAACGTCCTGACTTTC. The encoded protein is CASTGLTLSGANVLTF. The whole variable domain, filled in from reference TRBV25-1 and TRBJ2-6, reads EADIYQTPRYLVIGTGKKITLECSQTMGHDKMYWYQQDPGMELHLIHYSYGVNSTEKGDLSSESTVSRIRTEHFPLTLESARPSHTSQYLCASTGLTLSGANVLTFGAGSRLTVL.

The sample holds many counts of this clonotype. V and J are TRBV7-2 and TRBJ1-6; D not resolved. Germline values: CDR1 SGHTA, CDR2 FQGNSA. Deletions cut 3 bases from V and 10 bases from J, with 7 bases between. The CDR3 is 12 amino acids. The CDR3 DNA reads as TGTGCCAGCAGCTTCCCCCCCTCACCCCTCCACTTT. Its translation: CASSFPPSPLHF.

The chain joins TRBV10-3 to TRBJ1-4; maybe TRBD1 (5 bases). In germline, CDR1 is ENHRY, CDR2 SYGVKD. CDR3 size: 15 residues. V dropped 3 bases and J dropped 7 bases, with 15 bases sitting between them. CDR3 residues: CAISERTKNTEKLFF. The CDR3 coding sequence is TGTGCCATCAGTGAACGGACAAAGAACACTGAAAAACTGTTTTTT.

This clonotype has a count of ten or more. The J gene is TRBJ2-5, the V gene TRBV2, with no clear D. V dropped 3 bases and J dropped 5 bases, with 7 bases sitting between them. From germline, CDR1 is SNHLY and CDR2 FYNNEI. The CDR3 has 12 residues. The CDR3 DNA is TGTGCCAGCAGTGAGGTTACTGAGACCCAGTACTTC. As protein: CASSEVTETQYF.